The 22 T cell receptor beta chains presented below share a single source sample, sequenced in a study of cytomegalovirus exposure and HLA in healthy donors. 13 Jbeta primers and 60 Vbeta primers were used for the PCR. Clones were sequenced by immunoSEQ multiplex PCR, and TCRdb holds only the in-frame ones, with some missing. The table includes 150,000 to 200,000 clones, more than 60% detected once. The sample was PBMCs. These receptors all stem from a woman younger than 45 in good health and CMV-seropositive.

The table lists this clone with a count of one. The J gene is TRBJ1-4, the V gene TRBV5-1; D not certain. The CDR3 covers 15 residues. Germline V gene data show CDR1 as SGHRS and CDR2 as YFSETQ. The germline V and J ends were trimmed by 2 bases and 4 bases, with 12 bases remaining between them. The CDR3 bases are TGCGCCAGCAGCTTTATAGCAGCTAATAATGAAAAACTGTTTTTT. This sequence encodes CASSFIAANNEKLFF. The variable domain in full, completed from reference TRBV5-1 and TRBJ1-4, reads KAGVTQTPRYLIKTRGQQVTLSCSPISGHRSVSWYQQTPGQGLQFLFEYFSETQRNKGNFPGRFSGRQFSNSRSEMNVSTLELGDSALYLCASSFIAANNEKLFFGSGTQLSVL.

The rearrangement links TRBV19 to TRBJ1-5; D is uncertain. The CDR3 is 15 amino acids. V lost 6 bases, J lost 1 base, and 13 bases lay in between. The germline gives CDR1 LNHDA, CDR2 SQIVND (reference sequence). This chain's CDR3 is CASSPIYRSNQPQHF. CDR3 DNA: TGTGCCAGTAGCCCAATCTATCGGAGCAATCAGCCCCAGCATTTT. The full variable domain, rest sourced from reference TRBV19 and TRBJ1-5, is DGGITQSPKYLFRKEGQNVTLSCEQNLNHDAMYWYRQDPGQGLRLIYYSQIVNDFQKGDIAEGYSVSREKKESFPLTVTSAQKNPTAFYLCASSPIYRSNQPQHFGDGTRLSIL.

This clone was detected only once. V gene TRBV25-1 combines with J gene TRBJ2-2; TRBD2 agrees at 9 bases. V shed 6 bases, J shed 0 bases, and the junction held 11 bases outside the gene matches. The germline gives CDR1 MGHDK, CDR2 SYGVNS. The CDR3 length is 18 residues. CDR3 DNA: TGTGCCAGCAGCGGATTTATGGGACTAGCCGCGAACACCGGGGAGCTGTTTTTT. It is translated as CASSGFMGLAANTGELFF.

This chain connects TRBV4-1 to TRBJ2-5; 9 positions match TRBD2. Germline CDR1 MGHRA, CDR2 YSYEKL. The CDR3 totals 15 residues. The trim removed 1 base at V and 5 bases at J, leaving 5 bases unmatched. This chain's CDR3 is CASSQGLAASETQYF. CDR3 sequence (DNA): TGCGCCAGCAGCCAAGGACTAGCGGCCAGCGAGACCCAGTACTTC.

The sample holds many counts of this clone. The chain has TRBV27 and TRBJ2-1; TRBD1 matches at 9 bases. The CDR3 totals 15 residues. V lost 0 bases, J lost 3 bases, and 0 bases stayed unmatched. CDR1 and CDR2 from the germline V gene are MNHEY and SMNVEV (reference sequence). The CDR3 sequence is CASSLSGQGYNEQFF. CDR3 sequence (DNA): TGTGCCAGCAGTTTATCGGGACAGGGCTACAATGAGCAGTTCTTC.

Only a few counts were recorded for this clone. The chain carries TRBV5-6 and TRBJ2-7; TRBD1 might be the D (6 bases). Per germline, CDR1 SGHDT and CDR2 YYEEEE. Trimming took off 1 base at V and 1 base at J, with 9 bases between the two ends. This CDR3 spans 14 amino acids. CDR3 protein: CASSLTGQSYEQYF. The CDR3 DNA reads TGTGCCAGCAGCTTGACAGGGCAATCCTACGAGCAGTACTTC.

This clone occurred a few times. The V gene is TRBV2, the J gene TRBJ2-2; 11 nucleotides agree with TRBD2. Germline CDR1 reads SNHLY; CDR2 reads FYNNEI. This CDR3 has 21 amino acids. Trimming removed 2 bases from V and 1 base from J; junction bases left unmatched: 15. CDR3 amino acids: CASSEPSGSGRAWVNTGELFF. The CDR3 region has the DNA TGTGCCAGCAGTGAACCATCAGGTAGCGGGAGGGCCTGGGTGAACACCGGGGAGCTGTTTTTT.

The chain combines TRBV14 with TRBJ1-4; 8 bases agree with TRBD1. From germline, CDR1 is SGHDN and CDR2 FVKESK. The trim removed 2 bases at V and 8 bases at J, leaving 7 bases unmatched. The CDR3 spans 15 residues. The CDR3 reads CASSQMQGAREKLFF. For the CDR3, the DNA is TGTGCCAGCAGCCAAATGCAGGGGGCGAGGGAAAAACTGTTTTTT.

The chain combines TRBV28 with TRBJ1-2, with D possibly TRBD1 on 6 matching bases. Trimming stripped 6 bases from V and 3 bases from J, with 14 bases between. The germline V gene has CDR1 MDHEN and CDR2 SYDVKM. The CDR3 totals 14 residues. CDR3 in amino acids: CASSTSGVDYGYTF. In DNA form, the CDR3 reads TGTGCCAGCAGCACTTCAGGGGTCGACTATGGCTACACCTTC.

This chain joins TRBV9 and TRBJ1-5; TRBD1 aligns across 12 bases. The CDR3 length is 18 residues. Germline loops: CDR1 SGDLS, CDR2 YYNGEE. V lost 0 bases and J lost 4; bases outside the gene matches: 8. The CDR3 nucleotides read TGTGCCAGCAGCGTAGCTACTAGGGGACAGGGGGCGAATCAGCCCCAGCATTTT. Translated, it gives CASSVATRGQGANQPQHF.

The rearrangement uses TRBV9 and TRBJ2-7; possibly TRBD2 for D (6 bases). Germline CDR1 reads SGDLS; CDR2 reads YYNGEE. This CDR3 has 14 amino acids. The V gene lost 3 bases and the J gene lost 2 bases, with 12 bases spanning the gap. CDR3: CASSAGTPTYEQYF. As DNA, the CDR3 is TGTGCCAGCAGCGCCGGGACTCCCACCTACGAGCAGTACTTC.

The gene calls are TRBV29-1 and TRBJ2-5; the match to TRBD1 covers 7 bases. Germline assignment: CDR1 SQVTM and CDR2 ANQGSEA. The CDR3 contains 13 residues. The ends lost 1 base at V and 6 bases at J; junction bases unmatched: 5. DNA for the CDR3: TGCAGCGTTGAAGGGACAGGTGGAAAGACCCAGTACTTC. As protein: CSVEGTGGKTQYF.

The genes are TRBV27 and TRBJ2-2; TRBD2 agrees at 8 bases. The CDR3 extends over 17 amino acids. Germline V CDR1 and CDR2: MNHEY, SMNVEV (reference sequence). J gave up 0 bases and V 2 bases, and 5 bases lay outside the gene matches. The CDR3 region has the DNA TGTGCCAGCAGTTTAACTAGCGGACATGCGAACACCGGGGAGCTGTTTTTT. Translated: CASSLTSGHANTGELFF.

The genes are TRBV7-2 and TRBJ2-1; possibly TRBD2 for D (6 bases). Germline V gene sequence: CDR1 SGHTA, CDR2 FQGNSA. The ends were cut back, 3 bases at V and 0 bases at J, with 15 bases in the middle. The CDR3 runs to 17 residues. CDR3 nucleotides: TGTGCCAGCAGCTTGGAGGTTAGCGGTACCTCCTACAATGAGCAGTTCTTC. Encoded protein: CASSLEVSGTSYNEQFF.

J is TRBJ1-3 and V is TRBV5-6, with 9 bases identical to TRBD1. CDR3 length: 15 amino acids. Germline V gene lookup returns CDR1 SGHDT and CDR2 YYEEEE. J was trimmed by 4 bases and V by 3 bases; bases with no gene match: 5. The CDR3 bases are TGTGCCAGCAGCTCACAGGGGGCTGGGGGAAACACCATATATTTT. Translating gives CASSSQGAGGNTIYF. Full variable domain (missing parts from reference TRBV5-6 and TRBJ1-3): DAGVTQSPTHLIKTRGQQVTLRCSPKSGHDTVSWYQQALGQGPQFIFQYYEEEERQRGNFPDRFSGHQFPNYSSELNVNALLLGDSALYLCASSSQGAGGNTIYFGEGSWLTVV.

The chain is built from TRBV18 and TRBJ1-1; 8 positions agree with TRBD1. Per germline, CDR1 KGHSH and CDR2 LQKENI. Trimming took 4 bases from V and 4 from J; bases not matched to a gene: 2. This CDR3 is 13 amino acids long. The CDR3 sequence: CASSLDRGTEAFF. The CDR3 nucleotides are TGTGCCAGCTCACTAGACAGGGGCACTGAAGCTTTCTTT.

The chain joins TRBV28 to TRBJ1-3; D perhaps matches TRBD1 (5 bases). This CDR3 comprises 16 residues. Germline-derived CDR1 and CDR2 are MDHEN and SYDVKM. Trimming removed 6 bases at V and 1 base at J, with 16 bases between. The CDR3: CASRRRQNWSGNTIYF. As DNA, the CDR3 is TGTGCCAGCAGGCGGCGACAGAATTGGTCTGGAAACACCATATATTTT.

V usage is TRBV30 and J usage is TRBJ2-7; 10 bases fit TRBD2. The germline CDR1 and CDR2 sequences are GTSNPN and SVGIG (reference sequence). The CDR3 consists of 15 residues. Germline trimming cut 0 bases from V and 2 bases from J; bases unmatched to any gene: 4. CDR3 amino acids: CAWSVTLAGAYEQYF. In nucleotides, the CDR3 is TGTGCCTGGAGTGTAACTCTAGCGGGGGCCTACGAGCAGTACTTC.

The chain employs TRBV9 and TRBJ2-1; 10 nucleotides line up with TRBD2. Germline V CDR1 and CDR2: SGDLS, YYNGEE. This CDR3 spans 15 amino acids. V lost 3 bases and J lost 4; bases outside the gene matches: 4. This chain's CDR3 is CASSAGLAHYNEQFF. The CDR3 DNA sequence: TGTGCCAGCAGCGCGGGACTAGCGCATTACAATGAGCAGTTCTTC.

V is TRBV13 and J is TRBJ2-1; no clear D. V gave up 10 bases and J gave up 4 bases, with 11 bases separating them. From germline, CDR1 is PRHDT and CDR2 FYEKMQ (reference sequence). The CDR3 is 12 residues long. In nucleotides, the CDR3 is TGTGCCACGCTAGACGCTTACAATGAGCAGTTCTTC. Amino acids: CATLDAYNEQFF.

The CDR3 here is CASSRVTSGGPYNEQFF. The CDR3, as DNA: TGTGCCAGCAGCCGAGTGACTAGCGGGGGCCCCTACAATGAGCAGTTCTTC. The chain is built from TRBV11-3 and TRBJ2-1, with TRBD2 identical over 12 bases. J was trimmed by 2 bases and V by 5 bases; bases with no gene match: 7. Germline V gene sequence: CDR1 SGHNT, CDR2 YENEEA. CDR3 length: 17 residues.

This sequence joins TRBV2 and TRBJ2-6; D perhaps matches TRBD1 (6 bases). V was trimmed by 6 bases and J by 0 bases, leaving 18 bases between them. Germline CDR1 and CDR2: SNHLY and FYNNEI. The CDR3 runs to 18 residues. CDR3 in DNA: TGTGCCAGCAGACGGGACACACTCATACGCTCTGGGGCCAACGTCCTGACTTTC. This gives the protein CASRRDTLIRSGANVLTF.